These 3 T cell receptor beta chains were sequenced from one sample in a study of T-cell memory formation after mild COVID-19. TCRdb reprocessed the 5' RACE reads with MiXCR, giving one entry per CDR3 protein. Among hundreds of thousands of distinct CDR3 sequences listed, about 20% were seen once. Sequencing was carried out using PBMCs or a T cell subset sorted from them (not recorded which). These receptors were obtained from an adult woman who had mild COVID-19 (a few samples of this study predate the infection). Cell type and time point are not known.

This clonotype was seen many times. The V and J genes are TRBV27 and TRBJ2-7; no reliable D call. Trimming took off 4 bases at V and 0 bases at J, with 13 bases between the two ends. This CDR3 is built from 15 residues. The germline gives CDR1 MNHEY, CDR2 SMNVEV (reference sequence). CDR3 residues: CASSWKAESSYEQYF. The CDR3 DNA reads TGTGCCAGCAGTTGGAAAGCCGAGAGCTCCTACGAGCAGTACTTC.

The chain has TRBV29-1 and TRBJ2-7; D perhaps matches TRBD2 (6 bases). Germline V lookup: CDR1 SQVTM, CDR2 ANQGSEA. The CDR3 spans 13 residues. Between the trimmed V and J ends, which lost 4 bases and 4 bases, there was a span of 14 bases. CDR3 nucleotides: TGCAGCGTTGTCCCCCGGGGGTGGTACGAGCAGTACTTC. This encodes CSVVPRGWYEQYF.

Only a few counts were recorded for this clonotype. As DNA, the CDR3 is TGTGCCAGCAGCTTAATGCCAGAGACAGATACGCAGTATTTT. Its protein product is CASSLMPETDTQYF. J is TRBJ2-3 and V is TRBV7-3; D is unclear. There are 14 residues in the CDR3. Germline values: CDR1 SGHTA, CDR2 FQGTGA. V lost 1 base, J lost 3 bases, and 8 bases lay in between. Complete variable domain (other parts from reference TRBV7-3 and TRBJ2-3): GAGVSQTPSNKVTEKGKYVELRCDPISGHTALYWYRQSLGQGPEFLIYFQGTGAADDSGLPNDRFFAVRPEGSVSTLKIQRTERGDSAVYLCASSLMPETDTQYFGPGTRLTVL.